The next 3 T cell receptor beta chains were all read from a single sample in a study of breast tumors, draining lymph nodes, adjacent tissues. Breast cancer patients provided tissue from their axillary draining lymph nodes. TCRdb reprocessed the multiplex PCR reads via MiXCR and lists one record per CDR3 protein. The sample contains approximately 170,000 distinct CDR3 sequences, around a third of which appear only once. The material sequenced was axillary lymph node tissue. The receptor source for this set is a female donor with breast cancer. Some clones in this sample may be carry-over from other donors' samples.

Comment on this clonotype: The junction differs from germline at one of its ends, possibly a read error. The rearrangement uses TRBV3-1 and TRBJ1-3; D is undetermined. In germline, CDR1 is LGHDT, CDR2 YNNKEL (reference sequence). The CDR3 totals 14 residues. In DNA form, the CDR3 reads TGTGCCAGCAGCCTCCGCAGCTCTGGAAACGCCATATATTTT. Protein: CASSLRSSGNAIYF.

With respect to this clonotype: Compared with germline, one end of the junction differs, possibly owing to a read error. V gene TRBV19 combines with J gene TRBJ2-5; 11 bases map to TRBD2. The CDR3 has 17 amino acids. Looked up from germline, CDR1 is LNHDA and CDR2 is SQIVND (reference sequence). The CDR3 sequence is CASSIRSLAGGAETQSF. Here the CDR3 DNA reads TGTGCCAGTAGTATAAGGTCGTTAGCGGGAGGGGCGGAGACCCAGTCCTTC.

This chain uses TRBV5-4 with TRBJ1-5, with a tentative D call TRBD1 (6 bases). V was shortened by 2 bases and J by 4 bases, with 25 bases between the two germline ends. The CDR3 spans 19 residues. Germline loops: CDR1 SGHNT, CDR2 YYREEE (reference sequence). CDR3 sequence: CASSLWDTWTGARNQPQHF. CDR3 in DNA: TGTGCCAGCAGCTTATGGGACACTTGGACCGGGGCGAGGAATCAGCCCCAGCATTTT.